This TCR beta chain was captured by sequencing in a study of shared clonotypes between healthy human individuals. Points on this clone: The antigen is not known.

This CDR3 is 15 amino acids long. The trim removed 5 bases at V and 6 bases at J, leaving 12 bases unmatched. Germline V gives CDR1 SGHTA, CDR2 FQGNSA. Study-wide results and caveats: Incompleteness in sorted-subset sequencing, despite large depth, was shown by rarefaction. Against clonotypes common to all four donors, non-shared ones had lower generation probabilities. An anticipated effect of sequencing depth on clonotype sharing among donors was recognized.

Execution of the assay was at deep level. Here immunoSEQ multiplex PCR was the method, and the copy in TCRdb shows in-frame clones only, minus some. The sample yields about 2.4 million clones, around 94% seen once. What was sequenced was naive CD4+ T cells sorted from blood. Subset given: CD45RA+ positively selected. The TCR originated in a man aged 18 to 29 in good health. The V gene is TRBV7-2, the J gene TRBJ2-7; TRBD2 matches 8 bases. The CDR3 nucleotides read TGTGCCAGCAGCCAGCGGGGCGGGAGGTTTGTCGAGCAGTACTTC. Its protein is CASSQRGGRFVEQYF. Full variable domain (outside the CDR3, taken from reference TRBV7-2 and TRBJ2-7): GAGVSQSPSNKVTEKGKDVELRCDPISGHTALYWYRQSLGQGLEFLIYFQGNSAPDKSGLPSDRFSAERTGGSVSTLTIQRTQQEDSAVYLCASSQRGGRFVEQYFGPGTRLTVT.